The present T cell receptor beta chain was sequenced within a study of T cell responses to AZD1222 COVID-19 vaccine. Whole-study context: Some second doses came at about 4 weeks and others at about 12 weeks; these were pooled.

This clone was seen a single time. The method was immunoSEQ multiplex PCR; TCRdb's version includes in-frame clones alone and lacks a portion of them. The sample records 180,000 or so clones, less than 95% being singletons. Trimming removed 4 bases from V and 0 bases from J, with 28 bases in between. Germline V CDR1 and CDR2: GTSNPN, SVGIG (reference sequence). There are 20 residues in the CDR3. The specimen was peripheral blood, collected on day 0 of AZD1222 vaccination. The chain combines TRBV30 with TRBJ1-3; D not certain. The sequence was collected from an adult in good health. The CDR3 nucleotides are TGTGCCTGGAAGCCCCCGGGCAGAGATGGGCGCCCGAACTCTGGAAACACCATATATTTT. It is translated as CAWKPPGRDGRPNSGNTIYF.